This T cell receptor beta chain was identified during a study of tumour-infiltrating T cells in Burkitt lymphoma. Repertoires were generated with immunoSEQ multiplex PCR, while TCRdb's copy carries only in-frame clones and drops some. The sample includes some 13,000 clones, 85% to 90% of them seen just once. Sequencing used tumor tissue. This sequence originates from a human donor with diffuse large B-cell lymphoma.

The CDR3 DNA reads as TGTGCCAGCAGCTTGGGTCGGGGAATCTATGGCTACACCTTC. Protein product: CASSLGRGIYGYTF. V usage is TRBV5-6 and J usage is TRBJ1-2; D is unclear. Germline V gives CDR1 SGHDT, CDR2 YYEEEE. The CDR3 is 14 amino acids. Trimming took off 0 bases at V and 4 bases at J, with 10 bases between the two ends.